The following is a T cell receptor (beta chain) sequence with its context. Its antigen is not known. Extracted from the samples, RNA was reverse transcribed into cDNA to serve as the sequencing template. The repertoire was sequenced with immunoSEQ multiplex PCR; TCRdb's copy has only in-frame clones and lacks some. Of about 150,000 clones listed, about 51% are singletons. The data originate from a study of CD8+ T cells in alopecia areata. Study outcomes and limitations: Higher clonality was seen in lesional scalp than in normal scalp, especially in alopecia totalis/universalis. There were also resident alphabeta T cells of normal skin sequenced in scalp samples.

The V gene lost 0 bases and the J gene lost 11 bases, with 18 bases spanning the gap. The CDR3 has 15 residues. From germline, CDR1 is LGHNA and CDR2 YSLEER. Sequenced here: CD8+ T cells sorted from blood, sampled at week 0. This clonotype was obtained from a human donor with alopecia areata. V gene TRBV4-3 combines with J gene TRBJ2-3, with a possible D match to TRBD1 (6 bases). The CDR3 spells CASSQDLGAVSGQYF. CDR3 sequence (DNA): TGCGCCAGCAGCCAAGATCTGGGGGCGGTTTCGGGGCAGTATTTT.